These 8 T cell receptor beta chains came from one sample sequenced in a study of blood T cell repertoires in COVID-19. Method: immunoSEQ multiplex PCR; TCRdb's copy keeps in-frame clones and lacks some. The profile covers approximately 170,000 clones, with 82% appearing a single time and 8% to 11% taken by the ten largest. The sequenced material came from peripheral blood. Receptor source: a woman older than 75 with active or convalescent COVID-19.

This chain joins TRBV18 and TRBJ1-2; no clear D gene. The CDR3 extends over 12 amino acids. The ends were cut back, 10 bases at V and 8 bases at J, with 17 bases in the middle. CDR1 is KGHSH, CDR2 LQKENI, per germline. The CDR3 nucleotides read TGTGCCATCTCTTGGAGGGATGGGGGCTACACCTTC. It yields the protein CAISWRDGGYTF.

The chain uses TRBV4-1 and TRBJ2-7; the D gene is possibly TRBD1 (6 bases). Germline values: CDR1 MGHRA, CDR2 YSYEKL. Trimming stripped 2 bases from V and 6 bases from J, with 11 bases between. This CDR3 is 13 amino acids long. The CDR3 sequence: CASSQRQAPEQYF. The CDR3 nucleotides read TGCGCCAGCAGCCAAAGACAGGCCCCCGAGCAGTACTTC.

The J gene is TRBJ2-3, the V gene TRBV11-2, with TRBD2 identical over 8 bases. Unmatched junction bases numbered 7, after V lost 5 bases and J lost 6 bases. This CDR3 comprises 14 residues. In germline, CDR1 is SGHAT, CDR2 FQNNGV. The CDR3, as DNA: TGTGCCAGCAGCCTCAGCGGGGGACGCGATACGCAGTATTTT. Encoded protein: CASSLSGGRDTQYF.

This clone appeared a few times. This rearrangement joins TRBV14 to TRBJ2-7; 11 nucleotides agree with TRBD2. The V segment lost 0 bases and the J segment 2 bases; nucleotides outside the gene matches: 24. From germline, CDR1 is SGHDN and CDR2 FVKESK. There are 23 residues in the CDR3. The chain's CDR3 is CASSQDGSTGQGNLAGGPYEQYF. In DNA form, the CDR3 reads TGTGCCAGCAGCCAAGATGGTTCCACCGGACAGGGGAACCTAGCGGGAGGACCCTACGAGCAGTACTTC.

This chain connects TRBV6-2 or TRBV6-3 to TRBJ2-7, with 10 bases matching TRBD1. Germline V gene data show CDR1 as MNHEY and CDR2 as SVGEGT. Unmatched junction bases numbered 8, after V lost 6 bases and J lost 0 bases. The CDR3 is 16 residues long. CDR3 in amino acids: CASSKGQGSGSYEQYF. The CDR3 DNA reads as TGTGCCAGCAGCAAGGGACAGGGGTCGGGCTCCTACGAGCAGTACTTC.

There are a few counts of this clone. The V call is TRBV11-3, the J call TRBJ2-6; the D is unclear. The CDR3 runs 14 residues. The germline CDR1 and CDR2 sequences are SGHNT and YENEEA. Trimming removed 5 bases from V and 1 base from J, with 6 bases in between. The CDR3: CASSPYSGANVLTF. The CDR3 nucleotides read TGTGCCAGCAGCCCCTATTCTGGGGCCAACGTCCTGACTTTC.

The rearrangement links TRBV29-1 to TRBJ1-2, with 7 bases aligning to TRBD1. Trimming at V came to 6 bases and at J to 2 bases, leaving 9 bases not matched to a gene. Per germline, CDR1 SQVTM and CDR2 ANQGSEA. CDR3 size: 14 residues. The CDR3 nucleotides read TGCAGCGTCCTCGCAGGGGGTTCAAACTATGGCTACACCTTC. Translating gives CSVLAGGSNYGYTF.

The J gene is TRBJ2-7, the V gene TRBV30, with TRBD2 identical over 7 bases. The CDR3 is 14 amino acids. The J segment lost 0 bases and the V segment lost 3 bases, leaving 5 bases of the junction unmatched. Germline CDR1 GTSNPN, CDR2 SVGIG (reference sequence). CDR3 in amino acids: CAWSEGGSSYEQYF. CDR3 DNA: TGTGCCTGGAGCGAGGGAGGGAGCTCCTACGAGCAGTACTTC.